The source of this T cell receptor (beta chain) is a study of PD-1 blockade in mismatch repair-deficient tumors. Overall study: Patients had approximately 11 mismatch repair-deficient cancer types and were previously treated and progressing. Study findings and constraints: Tumor-resident clones, often absent from pretreatment blood, expanded after pembrolizumab and then contracted.

Every patient had mismatch repair deficiency by PCR or immunohistochemistry. A few pembrolizumab responders had their TCRs sequenced. The CDR3 is 13 amino acids. The V segment lost 6 bases and the J segment 6 bases; nucleotides outside the gene matches: 5. Germline values: CDR1 SGHDT, CDR2 YYEEEE. Assay used: immunoSEQ multiplex PCR; TCRdb lists only in-frame clones, some missing. The profile covers just under 80,000 clones, with 80% to 90% appearing a single time and roughly 6% taken by the ten largest. For this clone: Antigen specificity is unknown.

The TCR comes from an adult with mismatch repair-deficient cancer. The chain couples TRBV5-6 to TRBJ1-3; 8 bases line up with TRBD1. Material: peripheral blood, obtained 44 weeks after starting pembrolizumab. CDR3 region: CASIRTGTNTIYF. DNA of the CDR3: TGTGCCAGCATCCGGACAGGGACAAACACCATATATTTT.